The rows below give T cell receptor beta chains drawn from one sample of a study of blood T cells in healthy people across ages. Each CDR3 protein is one row after TCRdb ran MiXCR on the 5' RACE reads. This repertoire shows 1.4 million or so distinct CDR3 sequences, roughly 43% found once; its top ten account for less than 5%. Material for sequencing was blood. These receptor sequences come from a woman between 18 and 29 years old in good health. The conserved cysteine and the conserved F or W are not part of the CDR3 here. Each record gives: D gene, V gene, J gene, CDR3 protein. The D gene is left open where the match is weak.

>-|TRBV28|TRBJ2-1
ASSSPSGYNEQF
>-|TRBV21-1|TRBJ2-5
ASSKSRSRTGSSVNQETQY
>-|TRBV7-9|TRBJ1-2
ASSLEGGVNYGYT
>TRBD1|TRBV27|TRBJ2-7
AADSAGTGNVYEQY
>-|TRBV4-1|TRBJ1-2
ASREGRQVDGYT
>-|TRBV29-1|TRBJ1-1
SVALRTAIDTEAF
>TRBD2|TRBV6-6|TRBJ2-1
ASSTPPGLANYNEQF
>-|TRBV20-1|TRBJ1-5
SAARGMSNQPQH
>TRBD1|TRBV3-1|TRBJ1-2
ASSQGHRGNYGYT
>-|TRBV7-9|TRBJ2-5
ASSFTMVMETQY
>-|TRBV28|TRBJ1-5
ASSLQDFGNQPPH
>-|TRBV7-2|TRBJ2-7
ASSFRQFYEQY
>-|TRBV7-2|TRBJ2-3
ASSSRLGADTQY
>-|TRBV7-3|TRBJ2-1
ASSLTLAPYTQGNEQF
>-|TRBV11-2|TRBJ2-1
ASSLGGHLLSYNEQF
>TRBD2|TRBV3-1|TRBJ2-7
ASSQVGGSYEQY
>TRBD1|TRBV27|TRBJ2-3
ATQKDREVDTQY
>-|TRBV6-5|TRBJ1-5
ASRRGGNQPQH
>TRBD2|TRBV11-2|TRBJ2-3
ASSLGREGLSTQY
>TRBD2|TRBV12-3/TRBV12-4|TRBJ2-3
ASSLRPSGITDTQY
>-|TRBV7-9|TRBJ1-2
ASSPPGRDYGYT
>-|TRBV5-1|TRBJ2-3
ASSLGAGRTDTQY
>-|TRBV7-9|TRBJ1-2
ASSRAGSSYT
>-|TRBV7-9|TRBJ1-4
ASSLGMKDEKLF
>TRBD2|TRBV4-3|TRBJ2-3
ASSLTGLAGADTQY
>TRBD1|TRBV6-1|TRBJ2-7
AVRTGSSYEQY
>-|TRBV12-3/TRBV12-4|TRBJ2-5
ASSFSIGSYNEQY
>-|TRBV20-1|TRBJ1-5
SASKTGSNQPQH
>TRBD2|TRBV20-1|TRBJ2-4
SATGLAGGIQY
>-|TRBV15|TRBJ1-1
ATSRAATEHTEAF
>TRBD1|TRBV20-1|TRBJ1-5
SAGTDGNQPQH
>-|TRBV7-8|TRBJ1-1
ASSGRSYMNTEAF
>-|TRBV12-3/TRBV12-4|TRBJ1-5
ASSFNSNQPQH
>-|TRBV6-2/TRBV6-3|TRBJ2-3
ATLEGYHTDTQY
>TRBD1|TRBV7-2|TRBJ1-5
ASSTVGTEYQPQH
>TRBD1|TRBV20-1|TRBJ2-3
SAREGQGSDTQY
>-|TRBV5-1|TRBJ2-7
ASSFGGVGVLEQY
>TRBD2|TRBV10-3|TRBJ2-7
AISDRLAGVYEQY
>-|TRBV6-2/TRBV6-3|TRBJ2-1
ASSSMRGRYSDEQF
>TRBD2|TRBV20-1|TRBJ2-4
SASPTSGGDIQY
>TRBD1|TRBV6-5|TRBJ2-7
ASSHRGLNEQY
>-|TRBV5-5|TRBJ2-1
ASSLLRLGLDEQF
>TRBD1|TRBV5-1|TRBJ1-1
ASSPRTGGLSTEAF
>TRBD1|TRBV4-2|TRBJ1-2
TSSLMDREGYGYT
>-|TRBV7-9|TRBJ2-1
ASSTGQRTYNEQF
>TRBD2|TRBV7-9|TRBJ2-5
ASSKSGGRYNEQY
>TRBD2|TRBV28|TRBJ2-7
ASSLELKVDSGSSYEQY
>-|TRBV9|TRBJ1-5
ASSPHGGNQPQH
>TRBD1|TRBV6-6|TRBJ1-2
ASSPDRGRLNYGYT
>TRBD2|TRBV19|TRBJ2-1
ASSSLQGTSGDEQF
>-|TRBV6-6|TRBJ2-7
ASSYGTAYYEQY
>-|TRBV20-1|-
SAPDPRAGTYNEQY
>-|TRBV3-1|TRBJ1-2
ASSRVQGHYGYT
>-|TRBV5-4|TRBJ2-7
ASSSSPEAEQY